This passage covers 4 T cell receptor beta chains from one sample sequenced in a study of cytomegalovirus exposure and HLA in healthy donors (dated by TCRdb to the late 2010s). The library relied on the immunoSEQ multiplex PCR assay. TCRdb provides this immuneACCESS table in a form limited to in-frame rearrangements. Some clones are lacking; in checked studies, under half of them reflect an unresolved V gene, and why the rest are absent is not known. The sample yields about 200,000 clones; 70% to 90% were counted once. The top ten hold approximately 2.9% of the sample. What was sequenced was PBMCs. The origin of the receptors is a woman aged 18-29 years in good health and CMV-seronegative.

The table lists this clone with a count of one. V gene TRBV7-9 combines with J gene TRBJ2-3; a weak D match, TRBD2 (5 bases). Per the germline V gene, CDR1 is SEHNR and CDR2 is FQNEAQ (reference sequence). This CDR3 has 17 residues. The V end lost 5 bases, the J end lost 3 bases, and 21 bases lay between the germline ends. CDR3 in DNA: TGTGCCAGCAGCCGGGGAATCGGCCGAGTGGGGACAGATACGCAGTATTTT. It codes for CASSRGIGRVGTDTQYF.

V and J are TRBV9 and TRBJ1-1, with 7 bases fitting TRBD1. Germline V lookup: CDR1 SGDLS, CDR2 YYNGEE. This CDR3 spans 15 amino acids. Unmatched junction bases numbered 7, after V lost 4 bases and J lost 1 base. Here the CDR3 reads CASSPRGRRNTEAFF. The CDR3 DNA reads as TGTGCCAGCAGCCCCAGGGGGAGGCGGAACACTGAAGCTTTCTTT.

The rearrangement joins TRBV6-1 to TRBJ2-7, with D perhaps matching TRBD2 (5 bases). CDR1 and CDR2 from the germline V gene are MNHNS and SASEGT. The CDR3 has 15 amino acids. V was clipped by 6 bases and J by 0 bases, with 15 bases between them. The CDR3 here is CASSEGVLSSYEQYF. CDR3 nucleotide sequence: TGTGCCAGCAGCGAGGGCGTACTGAGCTCCTACGAGCAGTACTTC.

The CDR3 sequence is CASSPPSSRPQYF. The CDR3 region has the DNA TGTGCCAGCAGCCCTCCTTCTTCGCGCCCGCAGTACTTC. The rearrangement joins TRBV7-2 to TRBJ2-7; D uncertain. The germline V and J ends were trimmed by 5 bases and 9 bases, with 17 bases remaining between them. CDR1 and CDR2 from the germline V gene are SGHTA and FQGNSA. The CDR3 loop spans 13 amino acids.